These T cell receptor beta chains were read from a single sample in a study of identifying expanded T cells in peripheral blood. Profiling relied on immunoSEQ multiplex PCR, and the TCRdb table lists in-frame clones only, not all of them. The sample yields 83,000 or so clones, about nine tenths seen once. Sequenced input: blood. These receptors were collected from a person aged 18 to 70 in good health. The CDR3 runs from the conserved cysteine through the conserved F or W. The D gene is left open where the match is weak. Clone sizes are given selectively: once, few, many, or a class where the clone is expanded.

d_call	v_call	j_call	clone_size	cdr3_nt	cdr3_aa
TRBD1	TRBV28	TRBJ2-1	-	TGTGCCAGCAGTTTATCACGGGACAGCTCAATAACGGGGCAGTTCTTC	CASSLSRDSSITGQFF
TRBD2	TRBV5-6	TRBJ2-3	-	TGTGCCAGCAGCCCTGGGACTAGCGGGGGGGGCACAGATACGCAGTATTTT	CASSPGTSGGGTDTQYF
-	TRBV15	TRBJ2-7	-	TGTGCCACCAGCAGTTTCGGGAGCCCATCTTACGAGCAGTACTTC	CATSSFGSPSYEQYF
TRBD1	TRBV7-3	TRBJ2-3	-	TGTGCCAGCAGCTTCGGGACAGACGATACCCATACGCAGTATTTT	CASSFGTDDTHTQYF
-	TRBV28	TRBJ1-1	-	TGTGCCAGCAGTTTCGAGGCGCGAGAAGCTTTCTTT	CASSFEAREAFF
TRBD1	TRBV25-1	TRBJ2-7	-	TGTGCCAGCAGTGAATATGTCAGGACAGGGGTTTACGAGCAGTACTTC	CASSEYVRTGVYEQYF
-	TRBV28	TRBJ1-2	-	TGTGCCAGCAGTTTCAGGGGCTATGGCTACACCTTC	CASSFRGYGYTF
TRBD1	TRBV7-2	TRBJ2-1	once	TGTGCCAGCAGCTTAGGGTACAGGGGAAATGAGCAGTTCTTC	CASSLGYRGNEQFF
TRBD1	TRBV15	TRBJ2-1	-	TGTGCCACCAGCGGACTAGGGACAGGGAGGATGGGCAATGAGCAGTTCTTC	CATSGLGTGRMGNEQFF
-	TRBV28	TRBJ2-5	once	TGTGCCAGCAGTAGCCCCGGGCCCGGTAACCAGTACTTC	CASSSPGPGNQYF
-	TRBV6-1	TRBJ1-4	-	TGTGCCAGCAGTGAGTTTGGGTCTGAAAAACTGTTTTTT	CASSEFGSEKLFF
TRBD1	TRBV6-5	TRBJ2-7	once	TGTGCCAGCAGCGACAGGGGTATAGCCTACGAGCAGTACTTC	CASSDRGIAYEQYF
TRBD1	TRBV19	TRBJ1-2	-	TGTGCCAGTGGGGGACAGGGTAACTATGGCTACACCTTC	CASGGQGNYGYTF
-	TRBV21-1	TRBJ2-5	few	TGTGCCAGCAGCAAGTCGTCCGGGCGGGGGGGCTTGGAGACCCAGTACTTC	CASSKSSGRGGLETQYF
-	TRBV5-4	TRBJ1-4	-	TGTGCCAGCAGCCCCTCCCGAATGGATGAAAAACTGTTTTTT	CASSPSRMDEKLFF
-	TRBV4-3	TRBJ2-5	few	TGCGCCAGCAGCCGACACGAGGCAGAGACCCAGTACTTC	CASSRHEAETQYF
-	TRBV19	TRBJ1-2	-	TGTGCCAGTAGCCCCCAAGGGGTGGACTATGGCTACACCTTC	CASSPQGVDYGYTF
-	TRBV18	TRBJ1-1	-	TGTGCCAGCTCCGTGCAGGGGACTGAAGCTTTCTTT	CASSVQGTEAFF
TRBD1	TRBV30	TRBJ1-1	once	TGTGCCTGGAGGTTAACAGGGGGGTTCGCTGAAGCTTTCTTT	CAWRLTGGFAEAFF
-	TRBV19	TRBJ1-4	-	TGTGCCAGTAGTTCGCCCGGGACGAATGAAAAACTGTTTTTT	CASSSPGTNEKLFF
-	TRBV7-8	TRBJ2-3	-	TGTGCCAGCAGCTTAGGGCAGGGGACAGATACGCAGTATTTT	CASSLGQGTDTQYF
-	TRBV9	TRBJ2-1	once	TGTGCCAGCAGCGTAGTTCCGCGCAATGAGCAGTTCTTC	CASSVVPRNEQFF
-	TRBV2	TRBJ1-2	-	TGTGCCAGCAGTCTATATAACTATGGCTACACCTTC	CASSLYNYGYTF
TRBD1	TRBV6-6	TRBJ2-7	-	TGTGCCAGCAGTTACGGGCAGGGGGCCGAGCAGTACTTC	CASSYGQGAEQYF
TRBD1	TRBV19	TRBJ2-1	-	TGTGCCAGTAGATCGGGGGCGGGACAGGGGATCTACAATGAGCAGTTCTTC	CASRSGAGQGIYNEQFF
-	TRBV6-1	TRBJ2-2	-	TGTGCCAGCAGTGATGATTGGGGAACCGGGGAGCTGTTTTTT	CASSDDWGTGELFF
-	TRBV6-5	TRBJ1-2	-	TGTGCCAGCAGTTATACGGGAGACTATGGCTACACCTTC	CASSYTGDYGYTF
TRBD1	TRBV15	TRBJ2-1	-	TGTGCCACCAGCAGAGAGGCAGGGGGCGCTTACAATGAGCAGTTCTTC	CATSREAGGAYNEQFF
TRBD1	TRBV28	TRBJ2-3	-	TGTGCCACAGGACAGGCCACAGATACGCAGTATTTT	CATGQATDTQYF
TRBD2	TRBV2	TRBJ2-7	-	TGTGCCAGCCAGGGGACTAGCGAGATCTACGAGCAGTACTTC	CASQGTSEIYEQYF
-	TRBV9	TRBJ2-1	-	TGTGCCAGCAGTGAGGGGACTTATTCTCTTTACAATGAGCAGTTCTTC	CASSEGTYSLYNEQFF
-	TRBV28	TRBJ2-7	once	TGTGCCAGCAGCGCTGGCCGGGGCCTGGGGCCCTACGAGCAGTACTTC	CASSAGRGLGPYEQYF
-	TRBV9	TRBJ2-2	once	TGTGCCAGCAGCGTAGGGGAAGGCACCGGGGAGCTGTTTTTT	CASSVGEGTGELFF
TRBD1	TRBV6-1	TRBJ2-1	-	TGTGCCAGTACAGGGGCCTACAATGAGCAGTTCTTC	CASTGAYNEQFF
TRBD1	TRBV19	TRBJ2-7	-	TGTGCCAGTAGTATAGATGGGACAGGACACTACGAGCAGTACTTC	CASSIDGTGHYEQYF
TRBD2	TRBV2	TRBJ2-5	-	TGTGCCAGCAGCCCTGGACTAGCAGTAGAGACCCAGTACTTC	CASSPGLAVETQYF
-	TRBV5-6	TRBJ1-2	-	TGTGCCAGCAGCTTGGAACAAGTCTATGGCTACACCTTC	CASSLEQVYGYTF
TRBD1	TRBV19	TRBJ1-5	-	TGTGCCAGTAGTATAAACAGGGGTAGGCAGCAGCCCCAGCATTTT	CASSINRGRQQPQHF
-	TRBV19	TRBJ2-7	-	TGTGCCAGTAGTATGGGGGTAGGTCCCACCTACGAGCAGTACTTC	CASSMGVGPTYEQYF
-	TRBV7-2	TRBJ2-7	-	TGTGCCAGCAGCCCAATGTGGGAGCAGTACTTC	CASSPMWEQYF
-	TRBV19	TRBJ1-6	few	TGTGCCATTGGAGGGGAAGGGGCCATGGATTCACCCCTCCACTTT	CAIGGEGAMDSPLHF
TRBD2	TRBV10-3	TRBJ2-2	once	TGTGCCATAGCGGGAGACCCCGGGGAGCTGTTTTTT	CAIAGDPGELFF
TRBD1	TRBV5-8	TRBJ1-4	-	TGTGCCAGCAGCTCGGGACAGGGGTACGAAAAACTGTTTTTT	CASSSGQGYEKLFF
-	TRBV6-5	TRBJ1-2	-	TGTGCCAGCAGTTACTCGAGAATGGGGGGCTACACCTTC	CASSYSRMGGYTF
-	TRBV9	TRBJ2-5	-	TGTGCCAGCAGCGGCGACAGGCAAGAGACCCAGTACTTC	CASSGDRQETQYF
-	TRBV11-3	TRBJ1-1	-	TGTGCCAGCAGCTTTTCAGGGGCCACTGAAGCTTTCTTT	CASSFSGATEAFF
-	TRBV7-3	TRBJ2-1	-	TGTGCCAGCAGCTTGTCGGGGGGCCACTCCTACAATGAGCAGTTCTTC	CASSLSGGHSYNEQFF
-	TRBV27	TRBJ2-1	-	TGTGCCAGCAGTCCAGGGTTGGGGCAGGGTCCCTACAATGAGCAGTTCTTC	CASSPGLGQGPYNEQFF
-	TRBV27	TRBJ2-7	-	TGTGCCAGCAGTTTTCTTTGGGTAGCTCCCTCCTACGAGCAGTACTTC	CASSFLWVAPSYEQYF
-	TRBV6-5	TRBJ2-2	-	TGTGCCAGCAGCTTCTTTGGGGTGGCCACCGGGGAGCTGTTTTTT	CASSFFGVATGELFF
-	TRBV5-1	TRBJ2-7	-	TGCGCCAGCAGCTTGGAAGTGATCTCCTACGAGCAGTACTTC	CASSLEVISYEQYF
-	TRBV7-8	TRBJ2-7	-	TGTGCCAGCAGCTTAGCGTTGATTGGTCTAGCTGTCGAATCCTACGAGCAGTACTTC	CASSLALIGLAVESYEQYF
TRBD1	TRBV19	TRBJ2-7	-	TGTGCCAGTAGTGAGCCGGGACAGGAGTCCTACGAGCAGTACTTC	CASSEPGQESYEQYF